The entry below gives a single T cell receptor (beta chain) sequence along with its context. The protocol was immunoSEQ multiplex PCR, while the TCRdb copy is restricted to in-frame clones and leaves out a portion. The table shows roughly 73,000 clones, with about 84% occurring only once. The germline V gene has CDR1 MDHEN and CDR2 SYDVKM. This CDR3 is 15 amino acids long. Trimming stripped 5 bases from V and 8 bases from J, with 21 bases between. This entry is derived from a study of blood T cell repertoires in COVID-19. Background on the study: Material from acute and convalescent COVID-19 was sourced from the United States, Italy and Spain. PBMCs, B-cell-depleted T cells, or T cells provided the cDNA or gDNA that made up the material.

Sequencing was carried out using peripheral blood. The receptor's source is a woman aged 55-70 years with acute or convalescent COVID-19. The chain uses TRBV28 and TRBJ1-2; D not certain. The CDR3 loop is CASSPPPRTGGGYTF. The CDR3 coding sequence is TGTGCCAGCAGTCCTCCCCCCCGGACGGGCGGGGGCTACACCTTC.